This TCR beta chain was identified in a study of cytomegalovirus exposure and HLA in healthy donors. Study-level results: Reportedly, cytomegalovirus status was diagnosed with high sensitivity and specificity. Indistinguishable V segments such as TRBV6-2 and TRBV6-3 were excluded. A likely sequencing artifact accounted for one observed cluster of highly shared sequence variants.

Samples came from healthy bone marrow donors. Primers: 60 Vbeta forward and 13 Jbeta reverse. The assay was immunoSEQ multiplex PCR, and TCRdb's table has in-frame clones only and misses some. This table holds about 88,000 clones. With regard to this clone: Its antigen is currently unknown.

CDR1 is MNHEY, CDR2 SVGAGI, per germline. Trimming cost V 0 bases and J 6 bases, with 11 bases left between them. CDR3 size: 14 residues. This chain connects TRBV6-5 to TRBJ1-1; no reliable D call. This TCR came from a girl between 10 and 17 years old in good health and CMV-seropositive. Sequencing used PBMCs. CDR3: CASSYSTSGAEAFF. Here the CDR3 DNA reads TGTGCCAGCAGTTACTCGACCTCCGGGGCTGAAGCTTTCTTT.